This TCR beta chain was identified during a study of response to subunit inactivated influenza vaccine. TCRdb itself ran the RT-PCR reads through MiXCR, one entry per CDR3 protein. This table has over 400,000 distinct CDR3 sequences, roughly 13% appearing once. This clonotype appeared a few times. Unmatched junction bases numbered 5, after V lost 7 bases and J lost 7 bases. Germline V gene lookup returns CDR1 MDHEN and CDR2 SYDVKM. The CDR3 loop spans 13 amino acids. The V gene is TRBV28, the J gene TRBJ2-4; TRBD1 aligns across 9 bases. The sequenced sample was PBMCs from blood, obtained roughly 48 days after vaccination. The clonotype originates from a man aged 50 to 59 who received an inactivated influenza vaccine. The CDR3 DNA follows: TGTGCCAGCACCGACAGGGGGATTAACATTCAGTACTTC. It encodes CASTDRGINIQYF.